This T cell receptor beta chain came from a study of liver allograft versus peripheral blood T cells. Study information: Transplanted livers held T cell receptor repertoires, and these were compared with repertoires in recipients' peripheral blood.

The CDR3 is 15 amino acids. The ends were cut back, 4 bases at V and 0 bases at J, with 10 bases in the middle. This clonotype was recorded at least ten times. Its antigen remains unidentified. Regarding the study as a whole: Repertoires of T cell receptors that resided inside liver allografts reportedly differed from those in peripheral blood.

From the reads, TCRdb called clonotypes with MiXCR, one entry per CDR3 protein. The sample carries roughly 9,200 distinct CDR3 sequences, over 15% recorded once. The receptor's source is a human patient who had a liver transplant. The T cells may partly be graft donor cells. The chain is built from TRBV12-3 or TRBV12-4 and TRBJ1-5; maybe TRBD1 (5 bases). CDR3 nucleotide sequence: TGTGCCAGCAGTTGGGGGGTCGGTAGCAATCAGCCCCAGCATTTT. It yields the protein CASSWGVGSNQPQHF.